The entry below describes one T cell receptor (beta chain). Its antigen is unknown. Within one base of it there is no much larger clone, and no base qualities were kept. This record belongs to a study of T cell changes during pregnancy in multiple sclerosis (dated by TCRdb to the late 2010s). Describing the broader study: The study examined how the T cell repertoire changed over the course of pregnancy in women with multiple sclerosis.

Libraries were made using the immunoSEQ multiplex PCR assay. TCRdb took over this immuneACCESS table, retaining in-frame rearrangements with V and J assigned. Such tables are incomplete; in checked studies, under half of the missing clones stem from an unresolved V gene, and the remainder is unexplained. A total of 35,000 to 55,000 clones appear in this sample, 80% to 90% of them only once. Of the sample, more than 0.9% is held by the ten largest clones. The CDR3 has 14 amino acids, counting the end cysteine and phenylalanine. The CDR3 DNA has 42 bases and is translated from base 1. CDR1 and CDR2, looked up from the germline V gene, are SGHDT and YYEEEE. Trimming takes 2 bases from V and 3 bases from J, and the germline ends sit 11 bases apart.

This receptor was obtained from a female donor with multiple sclerosis, enrolled in a pregnancy study. The chain couples TRBV5-6 to TRBJ1-1, with the D gene too uncertain to name. The sample consisted of CD4+ T cells from peripheral blood mononuclear cells, taken after pregnancy. Here is the DNA: TGTGCCAGCAGCTTCGGGAGCGGGGACACTGAAGCTTTCTTT. The encoded protein is CASSFGSGDTEAFF.